Following are 2 T cell receptor beta chains from one sample sequenced in a study of spatial heterogeneity in lung cancer. These receptors are not linked to any known antigen. MiXCR, run by TCRdb on the 5' RACE reads, gives a single entry per CDR3 protein. Here the sample spans about 27,000 distinct CDR3 sequences, about 7.1% being singletons. Time point defined: sample taken at primary tumor resection. General study findings and limits: Mutation tallies in tumors tracked expanded intratumoral alpha and beta TCR counts.

Specimen: lung tumor tissue, collected at surgery. These receptors were taken from a male donor with early-stage non-small cell lung cancer.

This clonotype was observed many times. This chain links TRBV11-2 with TRBJ1-3; possibly TRBD1 for D (5 bases). The CDR3 totals 15 residues. V dropped 1 base and J dropped 3 bases, with 10 bases sitting between them. Germline V gene lookup returns CDR1 SGHAT and CDR2 FQNNGV. The CDR3 protein is CASSLGRAYGNTIYF. The CDR3 region has the DNA TGTGCCAGCAGCTTAGGCAGGGCATATGGAAACACCATATATTTT.

This clonotype has a count of ten or more. The gene calls are TRBV7-2 and TRBJ1-4, with 7 bases lining up with TRBD1. Germline-derived CDR1 and CDR2 are SGHTA and FQGNSA. CDR3 length: 15 residues. V trimming: 5 bases; J trimming: 0 bases; junction bases outside the gene matches: 3. The CDR3 reads CASSLQGATNEKLFF. CDR3 coding DNA: TGTGCCAGCAGCCTCCAGGGGGCAACTAATGAAAAACTGTTTTTT.